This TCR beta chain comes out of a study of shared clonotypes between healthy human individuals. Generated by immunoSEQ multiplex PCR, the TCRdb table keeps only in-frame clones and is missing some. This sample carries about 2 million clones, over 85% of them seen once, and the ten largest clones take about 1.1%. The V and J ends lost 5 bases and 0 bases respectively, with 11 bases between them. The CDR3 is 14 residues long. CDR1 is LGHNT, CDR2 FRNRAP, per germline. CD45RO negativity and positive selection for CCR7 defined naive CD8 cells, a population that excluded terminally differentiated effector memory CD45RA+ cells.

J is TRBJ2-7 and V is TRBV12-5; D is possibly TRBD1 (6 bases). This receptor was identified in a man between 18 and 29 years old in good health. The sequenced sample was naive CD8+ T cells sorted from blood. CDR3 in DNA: TGTGCTAGTGGTAGAGCGGACAGCTCCTACGAGCAGTACTTC. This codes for CASGRADSSYEQYF. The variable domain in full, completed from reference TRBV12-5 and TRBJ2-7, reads DARVTQTPRHKVTEMGQEVTMRCQPILGHNTVFWYRQTMMQGLELLAYFRNRAPLDDSGMPKDRFSAEMPDATLATLKIQPSEPRDSAVYFCASGRADSSYEQYFGPGTRLTVT.